One sample yielded the 11 T cell receptor beta chains listed below, sequenced in a study of blood T cell repertoires in COVID-19. Profiling relied on immunoSEQ multiplex PCR, and the TCRdb table lists in-frame clones only, not all of them. The sample lists about 220,000 clones, around four fifths occurring once. The sample taken for sequencing was peripheral blood. The source is an older woman with acute or convalescent COVID-19.

The V gene is TRBV28, the J gene TRBJ1-3; D is perhaps TRBD1 (5 bases). This CDR3 has 15 residues. The germline V and J ends were trimmed by 3 bases and 0 bases, with 9 bases remaining between them. Germline V gives CDR1 MDHEN, CDR2 SYDVKM. Here the CDR3 reads CASSLGGLSGNTIYF. The CDR3, as DNA: TGTGCCAGCAGTTTGGGGGGACTCTCTGGAAACACCATATATTTT.

The gene calls are TRBV7-8 and TRBJ1-2; D is ambiguous. V lost 2 bases and J lost 4, with 14 bases in between. The CDR3 covers 15 residues. In germline, CDR1 is SGHVS, CDR2 FQNEAQ. CDR3 nucleotide sequence: TGTGCCAGCAGCTTATACCTAACCCCCCCCTATGGCTACACCTTC. It yields the protein CASSLYLTPPYGYTF.

The V and J genes are TRBV3-1 (or the pseudogene TRBV3-2) and TRBJ2-7, with D maybe TRBD1 (6 bases). CDR1 is LGHDT, CDR2 YNNKEL, per germline (reference sequence). Trimming removed 6 bases at V and 0 bases at J, with 6 bases between. This CDR3 region has 12 residues. This CDR3 is CASRQGSYEQYF. The DNA of the CDR3 is TGTGCCAGCAGACAGGGCTCCTACGAGCAGTACTTC.

The chain couples TRBV19 to TRBJ1-4, with 11 bases aligning to TRBD1. Germline CDR1 LNHDA, CDR2 SQIVND (reference sequence). Germline trimming cut 2 bases from V and 9 bases from J; bases unmatched to any gene: 11. The CDR3 consists of 17 residues. The CDR3 bases are TGTGCCAGTAGTATACGGACAGGGGGCCGGCTCGGGCAAAAACTGTTTTTT. Protein sequence: CASSIRTGGRLGQKLFF.

This clone was seen only once. The V gene is TRBV7-2, the J gene TRBJ2-5, with a possible D match to TRBD1 (5 bases). The V gene lost 2 bases and the J gene lost 2 bases, with 9 bases spanning the gap. The CDR3 extends over 14 amino acids. CDR1 is SGHTA, CDR2 FQGNSA, per germline. CDR3 protein: CASSLSTDQETQYF. In nucleotides, the CDR3 is TGTGCCAGCAGCTTATCGACAGATCAAGAGACCCAGTACTTC.

The chain carries TRBV18 and TRBJ2-7; 7 bases fit TRBD1. Unmatched junction bases numbered 6, after V lost 2 bases and J lost 5 bases. Germline V gene data show CDR1 as KGHSH and CDR2 as LQKENI. The CDR3 totals 14 residues. The chain's CDR3 is CASSPRTGRDEQYF. CDR3 nucleotides: TGTGCCAGCTCACCAAGGACAGGCCGGGACGAGCAGTACTTC.

The V gene is TRBV4-3, the J gene TRBJ2-3, with TRBD1 matching 9 bases. The CDR3 extends over 14 amino acids. Germline-derived CDR1 and CDR2 are LGHNA and YSLEER. V gave up 10 bases and J gave up 4 bases; unmatched junction bases: 9. This CDR3 reads CATADRGDSDTQYF. Here the CDR3 DNA reads TGCGCCACCGCGGACAGGGGAGACTCAGATACGCAGTATTTT.

A single count supports this clone. The DNA for the CDR3 is TGTGCCACGGACCGGGACAGCAGACCCGACACTGAAGCTTTCTTT. This gives the protein CATDRDSRPDTEAFF. The chain combines TRBV5-4 with TRBJ1-1; 7 positions match TRBD1. The germline V gene has CDR1 SGHNT and CDR2 YYREEE (reference sequence). V was pared by 9 bases and J by 3 bases, with 14 bases of the junction left unmatched. This CDR3 spans 15 amino acids.

The J gene is TRBJ2-3, the V gene TRBV7-2, with 11 bases fitting TRBD2. The trim removed 3 bases at V and 2 bases at J, leaving 4 bases unmatched. From germline, CDR1 is SGHTA and CDR2 FQGNSA. The CDR3 contains 16 residues. In DNA form, the CDR3 reads TGTGCCAGCAGCTTGAGACTAGCGGGGCTCACAGATACGCAGTATTTT. Translation: CASSLRLAGLTDTQYF. Filled out from reference TRBV7-2 and TRBJ2-3, the complete variable domain reads GAGVSQSPSNKVTEKGKDVELRCDPISGHTALYWYRQSLGQGLEFLIYFQGNSAPDKSGLPSDRFSAERTGGSVSTLTIQRTQQEDSAVYLCASSLRLAGLTDTQYFGPGTRLTVL.

This clone was seen a single time. The chain combines TRBV5-1 with TRBJ2-2, with a possible D match to TRBD1 (6 bases). This CDR3 is built from 15 residues. Germline V gene data show CDR1 as SGHRS and CDR2 as YFSETQ. V lost 3 bases and J lost 6, with 15 bases in between. The CDR3: CASSSDRVRAGELFF. CDR3 bases: TGCGCCAGCAGCTCGGACAGAGTCAGGGCCGGGGAGCTGTTTTTT.

The rearrangement uses TRBV19 and TRBJ1-2; 8 bases align to TRBD1. The CDR3 sequence is 15 residues long. The J segment lost 4 bases and the V segment lost 5 bases, leaving 9 bases of the junction unmatched. The germline gives CDR1 LNHDA, CDR2 SQIVND (reference sequence). CDR3 DNA sequence: TGTGCCAGTAGTCCCTCCGGACAGGGTACCTATGGCTACACCTTC. As protein: CASSPSGQGTYGYTF.